This T cell receptor (beta chain) is from a study of technical replicates of blood from several donors. The ends were cut back, 5 bases at V and 8 bases at J, with 16 bases in the middle. Per the germline V gene, CDR1 is SEHNR and CDR2 is FQNEAQ (reference sequence). The CDR3 extends over 14 amino acids. The protocol was immunoSEQ multiplex PCR, while the TCRdb copy is restricted to in-frame clones and leaves out a portion. The table records 90,000 to 100,000 clones, over 85% of them present only once. Input material: T cells isolated from PBMCs. This chain links TRBV7-9 with TRBJ2-1, with D possibly TRBD1 on 6 matching bases. The origin of this receptor is a human donor in good health. DNA of the CDR3: TGTGCCAGCAGCCTAGAGACAGGTTCAGATGAGCAGTTCTTC. Translated: CASSLETGSDEQFF.